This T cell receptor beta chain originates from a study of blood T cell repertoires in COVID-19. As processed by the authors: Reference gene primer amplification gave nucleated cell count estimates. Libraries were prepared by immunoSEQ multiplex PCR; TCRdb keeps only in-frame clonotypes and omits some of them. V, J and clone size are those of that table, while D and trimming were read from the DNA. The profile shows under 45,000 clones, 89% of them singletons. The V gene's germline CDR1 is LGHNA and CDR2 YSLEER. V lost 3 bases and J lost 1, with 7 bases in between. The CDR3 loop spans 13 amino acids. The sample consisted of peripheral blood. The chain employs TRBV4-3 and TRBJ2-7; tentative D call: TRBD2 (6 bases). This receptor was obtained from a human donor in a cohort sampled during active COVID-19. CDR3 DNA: TGCGCCAGCAGCCACGGGGGTTCCTACGAGCAGTACTTC. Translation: CASSHGGSYEQYF.